This entry lists 27 T cell receptor beta chains sequenced from one sample in a study of PD-L1 blockade in urothelial cancer. Libraries were prepared by immunoSEQ multiplex PCR; TCRdb keeps only in-frame clonotypes and omits some of them. The repertoire includes roughly 91,000 clones, under 90% of them detected once, and 13% to 15% sits in the top ten. As for time point: pretreatment peripheral blood. Sequencing used PBMCs, obtained around atezolizumab (anti-PD-L1) treatment. The source of these receptors is a man aged 60-69 years with urothelial cancer.

The rearrangement joins TRBV7-9 to TRBJ1-2; D gene ambiguous. V was trimmed by 5 bases and J by 8 bases, leaving 9 bases between them. Per the germline V gene, CDR1 is SEHNR and CDR2 is FQNEAQ (reference sequence). The CDR3 contains 11 residues. CDR3: CASSQNIGYTF. CDR3 DNA sequence: TGTGCCAGCAGCCAAAACATAGGCTACACCTTC. Combining the CDR3 with reference TRBV7-9 and TRBJ1-2 gives the whole variable domain DTGVSQNPRHKITKRGQNVTFRCDPISEHNRLYWYRQTLGQGPEFLTYFQNEAQLEKSRLLSDRFSAERPKGSFSTLEIQRTEQGDSAMYLCASSQNIGYTFGSGTRLTVV.

The chain combines TRBV9 with TRBJ2-1, with 9 bases that match TRBD2. CDR1 and CDR2 (germline): SGDLS, YYNGEE. The ends lost 3 bases at V and 7 bases at J; junction bases unmatched: 8. The CDR3 consists of 15 residues. In DNA form, the CDR3 reads TGTGCCAGCAGCGAATCAAGCGGGAGGTGGAATGAGCAGTTCTTC. As protein: CASSESSGRWNEQFF.

This rearrangement joins TRBV6-5 to TRBJ1-2; D uncertain. The CDR3 loop spans 15 amino acids. V gave up 3 bases and J gave up 3 bases, with 14 bases separating them. CDR1 and CDR2 (germline): MNHEY, SVGAGI. CDR3 coding DNA: TGTGCCAGCAGTTATGCCCCCGCGGGCGACTATGGCTACACCTTC. This encodes CASSYAPAGDYGYTF.

The rearrangement links TRBV19 to TRBJ2-2; 9 bases agree with TRBD2. With V trimmed by 6 bases and J by 0 bases, 14 bases remained unmatched. This CDR3 comprises 19 residues. CDR1 and CDR2 from the germline V gene are LNHDA and SQIVND (reference sequence). Written as DNA, the CDR3 is TGTGCCAGTAGCCCCTCTAGCGGGATCGGTTTTACGAACACCGGGGAGCTGTTTTTT. This sequence encodes CASSPSSGIGFTNTGELFF. The variable domain in full, with the rest retrieved from reference TRBV19 and TRBJ2-2, is DGGITQSPKYLFRKEGQNVTLSCEQNLNHDAMYWYRQDPGQGLRLIYYSQIVNDFQKGDIAEGYSVSREKKESFPLTVTSAQKNPTAFYLCASSPSSGIGFTNTGELFFGEGSRLTVL.

The V call is TRBV19, the J call TRBJ2-7; D possibly corresponds to TRBD1 (6 bases). V lost 5 bases and J 6 bases, leaving 17 bases between the germline ends. The germline gives CDR1 LNHDA, CDR2 SQIVND (reference sequence). This CDR3 comprises 14 residues. The DNA of the CDR3 is TGTGCCAGTAGTGGTCCTGGGGGCGTGGGCGAGCAGTACTTC. The encoded protein is CASSGPGGVGEQYF.

V usage is TRBV5-4 and J usage is TRBJ1-1; D possibly corresponds to TRBD1 (5 bases). Germline loops: CDR1 SGHNT, CDR2 YYREEE (reference sequence). Deletions cut 0 bases from V and 3 bases from J, with 12 bases between. This CDR3 has 15 amino acids. CDR3 protein: CASSLGRGRDTEAFF. The CDR3 DNA is TGTGCCAGCAGCTTGGGAAGGGGTAGGGACACTGAAGCTTTCTTT.

The CDR3 DNA sequence: TGTGCCAGCAGTTTTCGCGGCGGGGGGTTTTTCTACGAGCAGTACTTC. Amino acid sequence: CASSFRGGGFFYEQYF. V usage is TRBV28 and J usage is TRBJ2-7, with TRBD2 matching over 8 bases. The germline V gene has CDR1 MDHEN and CDR2 SYDVKM. V lost 3 bases and J lost 3; bases outside the gene matches: 10. The CDR3 is 16 amino acids.

The chain recombines TRBV5-1 with TRBJ1-1, with D possibly TRBD1 on 6 matching bases. CDR3 size: 14 residues. Between the trimmed V and J ends, which lost 0 bases and 7 bases, there was a span of 13 bases. Germline V lookup: CDR1 SGHRS, CDR2 YFSETQ. The DNA of the CDR3 is TGCGCCAGCAGCTTGGTGACAGGCGAGGGTGAAGCTTTCTTT. Its protein is CASSLVTGEGEAFF.

The rearrangement links TRBV9 to TRBJ2-1; 14 nucleotides align to TRBD2. There are 15 residues in the CDR3. Trimming took 3 bases from V and 8 from J; bases not matched to a gene: 4. The germline gives CDR1 SGDLS, CDR2 YYNGEE. CDR3 coding DNA: TGTGCCAGCAGCGAGACTAGCGGGAGGGCCGATGAGCAGTTCTTC. Amino acid sequence: CASSETSGRADEQFF.

Only one count was recorded for this clone. The chain links TRBV6-5 to TRBJ2-1; D possibly corresponds to TRBD2 (6 bases). This CDR3 is 15 amino acids long. Deletions cut 2 bases from V and 1 base from J, with 9 bases between. Germline V gene lookup returns CDR1 MNHEY and CDR2 SVGAGI. CDR3 sequence (DNA): TGTGCCAGCAGTTACGGGACTGCGTCCTACAATGAGCAGTTCTTC. As protein: CASSYGTASYNEQFF.

In its sample, this clone was seen a few times. The chain links TRBV18 to TRBJ1-6; maybe TRBD1 (6 bases). From germline, CDR1 is KGHSH and CDR2 LQKENI. Trimming cost V 6 bases and J 5 bases, with 8 bases left between them. This CDR3 is built from 13 residues. This chain's CDR3 is CASSDRNNSPLHF. The DNA for the CDR3 is TGTGCCAGCTCTGACAGGAATAATTCACCCCTCCACTTT.

In its sample, this clone was seen once. The chain recombines TRBV15 with TRBJ1-5; D is uncertain. Trimming left V 0 bases short and J 2 bases short, with 8 bases between. CDR1 LNHNV and CDR2 YYDKDF come from the germline V gene (reference sequence). The CDR3 loop spans 15 amino acids. The chain's CDR3 is CATSRDLAGNQPQHF. The CDR3 DNA reads TGTGCCACCAGCAGAGATCTGGCCGGCAATCAGCCCCAGCATTTT.

The V gene is TRBV19, the J gene TRBJ1-5; 9 positions agree with TRBD1. Germline V gene lookup returns CDR1 LNHDA and CDR2 SQIVND (reference sequence). This CDR3 contains 16 residues. The ends lost 6 bases at V and 5 bases at J; junction bases unmatched: 11. The CDR3 DNA reads TGTGCCAGTAGCAACCCACGACAGGGGGGGGATCAGCCCCAGCATTTT. This codes for CASSNPRQGGDQPQHF.

The rearrangement uses TRBV11-3 and TRBJ2-3, with a possible D match to TRBD2 (5 bases). Trimming removed 4 bases at V and 4 bases at J, with 18 bases between. Germline CDR1 SGHNT, CDR2 YENEEA. This CDR3 spans 16 amino acids. In nucleotides, the CDR3 is TGTGCCAGCAGCTCGATAGGCGCACGGGGTTCAGATACGCAGTATTTT. Its translation: CASSSIGARGSDTQYF.

The V call is TRBV10-3, the J call TRBJ1-5; no definite D call. V was pared by 6 bases and J by 7 bases, with 16 bases between. Germline loops: CDR1 ENHRY, CDR2 SYGVKD. The CDR3 length is 14 residues. CDR3 coding DNA: TGTGCCATCAGGGGTTCGGAGCGTGACCAGCCCCAGCATTTT. Amino acid sequence: CAIRGSERDQPQHF.

V gene TRBV7-2 combines with J gene TRBJ1-5; D not certain. Germline CDR1 is SGHTA and CDR2 is FQGNSA. The CDR3 has 14 amino acids. The ends were cut back, 0 bases at V and 6 bases at J, with 9 bases in the middle. CDR3: CASSLARAAQPQHF. Here the CDR3 DNA reads TGTGCCAGCAGCTTAGCGAGGGCGGCTCAGCCCCAGCATTTT. Variable domain in full (rest from reference TRBV7-2 and TRBJ1-5): GAGVSQSPSNKVTEKGKDVELRCDPISGHTALYWYRQSLGQGLEFLIYFQGNSAPDKSGLPSDRFSAERTGGSVSTLTIQRTQQEDSAVYLCASSLARAAQPQHFGDGTRLSIL.

The CDR3: CASRTFRTAEAFF. In DNA form, the CDR3 reads TGTGCCAGCAGAACGTTTCGGACAGCTGAAGCTTTCTTT. V and J are TRBV2 and TRBJ1-1; D might be TRBD1 (6 bases). V was trimmed by 6 bases and J by 6 bases, leaving 14 bases between them. Looked up from germline, CDR1 is SNHLY and CDR2 is FYNNEI. This CDR3 has 13 residues.

J is TRBJ2-3 and V is TRBV28; D possibly corresponds to TRBD2 (6 bases). Germline V CDR1 and CDR2: MDHEN, SYDVKM. V was pared by 6 bases and J by 2 bases, with 15 bases between. The CDR3 totals 15 residues. The CDR3 protein is CASREVSGHTDTQYF. Written as DNA, the CDR3 is TGTGCCAGCAGAGAGGTTAGCGGACACACAGATACGCAGTATTTT.

The chain links TRBV9 to TRBJ1-6; 8 nucleotides match TRBD1. The CDR3 has 15 residues. J lost 10 bases, V lost 3 bases, and 9 bases had no gene match. Per the germline V gene, CDR1 is SGDLS and CDR2 is YYNGEE. DNA for the CDR3: TGTGCCAGCAGCGGCCGGACAGGGTTTCCCTCACCCCTCCACTTT. Amino acids: CASSGRTGFPSPLHF.

The V call is TRBV18, the J call TRBJ2-3; perhaps TRBD2 as D (6 bases). The CDR3 is 16 amino acids. Trimming took 3 bases from V and 0 from J, leaving 13 bases between them. Germline CDR1 is KGHSH and CDR2 is LQKENI. Here the CDR3 DNA reads TGTGCCAGCTCACCCTATAGCGGAGGGAGCACAGATACGCAGTATTTT. Amino acids: CASSPYSGGSTDTQYF.

The J gene is TRBJ1-5, the V gene TRBV7-9; D gene unclear. This CDR3 spans 16 amino acids. Germline V lookup: CDR1 SEHNR, CDR2 FQNEAQ (reference sequence). V dropped 4 bases and J dropped 1 base, with 14 bases sitting between them. The CDR3 spells CASSSGEARSNQPQHF. The CDR3 DNA reads TGTGCCAGCAGCTCCGGGGAAGCCCGGAGCAATCAGCCCCAGCATTTT.

The rearrangement joins TRBV9 to TRBJ2-3, with a weak D call TRBD2 (5 bases). The V gene's germline CDR1 is SGDLS and CDR2 YYNGEE. The ends were cut back, 1 base at V and 3 bases at J, with 15 bases in the middle. The CDR3 extends over 16 amino acids. The CDR3 sequence: CASSVFEGESTDTQYF. The CDR3 nucleotides are TGTGCCAGCAGCGTATTCGAGGGAGAGTCGACAGATACGCAGTATTTT.

V usage is TRBV9 and J usage is TRBJ2-5; D may be TRBD2 (5 bases). Germline V CDR1 and CDR2: SGDLS, YYNGEE. V was pared by 3 bases and J by 5 bases, with 14 bases between. This CDR3 spans 14 amino acids. CDR3 protein: CASSAALVGETQYF. In DNA form, the CDR3 reads TGTGCCAGCAGCGCAGCACTAGTTGGGGAGACCCAGTACTTC.

The chain combines TRBV9 with TRBJ2-1; 8 nucleotides match TRBD1. Germline-derived CDR1 and CDR2 are SGDLS and YYNGEE. The CDR3 extends over 16 amino acids. V shed 0 bases and J 12 bases; nucleotides not matched to a gene: 14. The CDR3 here is CASSVAVSGGLRGQFF. The DNA of the CDR3 is TGTGCCAGCAGCGTAGCGGTGTCAGGGGGCCTCCGTGGGCAGTTCTTC.

The chain links TRBV5-1 to TRBJ2-5; D might be TRBD2 (5 bases). Looked up from germline, CDR1 is SGHRS and CDR2 is YFSETQ. This CDR3 contains 12 residues. Trimming took off 7 bases at V and 1 base at J, with 8 bases between the two ends. CDR3 nucleotides: TGCGCCAGCTCGGAGGCCCAAGAGACCCAGTACTTC. It is translated as CASSEAQETQYF. Variable domain in full (rest from reference TRBV5-1 and TRBJ2-5): KAGVTQTPRYLIKTRGQQVTLSCSPISGHRSVSWYQQTPGQGLQFLFEYFSETQRNKGNFPGRFSGRQFSNSRSEMNVSTLELGDSALYLCASSEAQETQYFGPGTRLLVL.

This chain joins TRBV19 and TRBJ2-7; 10 nucleotides agree with TRBD1. The CDR3 runs 15 residues. The trim removed 6 bases at V and 4 bases at J, leaving 9 bases unmatched. Looked up from germline, CDR1 is LNHDA and CDR2 is SQIVND (reference sequence). The CDR3 nucleotides read TGTGCCAGTAGCAAACATTCGGGACAGGGGTACGAGCAGTACTTC. Translating gives CASSKHSGQGYEQYF.

This clone was counted only a few times. The V and J genes are TRBV4-2 and TRBJ1-6; 7 bases match TRBD1. The junction had 13 bases not matched to a gene; V was cut back by 1 base and J by 4 bases. The CDR3 has 19 residues. The germline V gene has CDR1 LGHNA and CDR2 YNFKEQ. The CDR3 bases are TGTGCCAGCAGCCAAGCCAGCGCGAAACCGGGACAGTATAATTCACCCCTCCACTTT. Protein sequence: CASSQASAKPGQYNSPLHF.